The rows below give T cell receptor beta chains drawn from one sample of a study of radiotherapy plus CTLA-4 blockade in lung cancer. Measured with immunoSEQ multiplex PCR; TCRdb has only the in-frame clones, and not every one. The sample has 50,000 to 65,000 clones, about 80% seen once. This material consisted of peripheral blood, taken from a patient treated with radiotherapy plus ipilimumab. The receptors stem from a human donor with non-small cell lung cancer whose response to radiotherapy plus ipilimumab could not be evaluated. The CDR3 runs from the conserved cysteine through the conserved F or W. D genes are given only for firm matches. Expanded clones are given a class, and other clones once, few, many or no size at all.

abundance	d_gene	len	j_gene	v_gene	CDR3nt	CDR3aa
once	TRBD2	15	TRBJ2-5	TRBV7-2	TGTGCCAGCAGGCAAGCGGGGGGGCGGGTTGAGACCCAGTACTTC	CASRQAGGRVETQYF
NA	NA	16	TRBJ1-5	TRBV7-2	TGTGCCAGCAGCGCGTCCGGGGGAGGAAGCAATCAGCCCCAGCATTTT	CASSASGGGSNQPQHF
NA	NA	17	TRBJ2-3	TRBV1	TGCACCAGCAGCTTCAGACTAGCGGGAGGGCCTGAAGATACGCAGTATTTT	CTSSFRLAGGPEDTQYF
NA	NA	15	TRBJ2-2	TRBV5-1	TGCGCCAGCAGCAAAACAGGGGAGGAAACCGGGGAGCTGTTTTTT	CASSKTGEETGELFF
NA	NA	13	TRBJ2-7	TRBV29-1	TGCAGCGTTACGACACAGGGAGCGGGGGAGCAGTACTTC	CSVTTQGAGEQYF
NA	TRBD2	15	TRBJ2-3	TRBV11-2	TGTGCCAGCAGCCCGGGGGGGACTAGCACAGATACGCAGTATTTT	CASSPGGTSTDTQYF
once	NA	17	TRBJ2-7	TRBV5-1	TGCGCCAGCAGCTTGGCCACCGGAACAGGGTTTGTCTACGAGCAGTACTTC	CASSLATGTGFVYEQYF
NA	TRBD1	14	TRBJ1-6	TRBV19	TGTGCCAGTAGGGGACAGGGGATGTGGTCACCCCTCCACTTT	CASRGQGMWSPLHF
NA	TRBD1	12	TRBJ2-7	TRBV2	TGTGCCAGCAGGAAACAGGGGAGCGAGCAGTACTTC	CASRKQGSEQYF
NA	NA	14	TRBJ1-5	TRBV19	TGTGCCAGTAATGACAACGGTGATAATCAGCCCCAGCATTTT	CASNDNGDNQPQHF
NA	TRBD2	17	TRBJ2-3	TRBV27	TGTGCCAGCAGTCGACTAGCGGGAGGGCCGGGTGCAGATACGCAGTATTTT	CASSRLAGGPGADTQYF
NA	NA	14	TRBJ2-7	TRBV2	TGTGCCAGCAAAGACGGGACTCCCGTATCGGAGCAGTACTTC	CASKDGTPVSEQYF
NA	NA	16	TRBJ1-6	TRBV7-2	TGTGCCAGCAGCCCTGGAGACGGGAGGTTCGGTTCACCCCTCCACTTT	CASSPGDGRFGSPLHF